What follows are 26 T cell receptor beta chains derived from one specimen sequenced in a study of blood T cell repertoires in COVID-19. Profiled with immunoSEQ multiplex PCR; TCRdb holds only in-frame clones, not every one. This table holds 200,000 to 300,000 clones, more than 80% found once. The material sequenced was PBMCs or T cells enriched from blood (not recorded which). The receptors shown here come from a man aged 50-60 years who had been exposed to COVID-19.

This clone occurred once. V is TRBV28 and J is TRBJ1-6; TRBD1 aligns across 8 bases. The CDR3 covers 15 residues. Looked up from germline, CDR1 is MDHEN and CDR2 is SYDVKM. V dropped 5 bases and J dropped 7; count of bases not matched to a gene: 7. CDR3 DNA: TGTGCCAGCAGTGGAACAGGGGGTATAAATTCACCCCTCCACTTT. Its translation: CASSGTGGINSPLHF.

The chain links TRBV7-9 to TRBJ1-4; TRBD1 matches 7 bases. The V gene's germline CDR1 is SEHNR and CDR2 FQNEAQ (reference sequence). Trimming removed 5 bases from V and 6 bases from J; junction bases left unmatched: 9. This CDR3 spans 15 amino acids. CDR3 loop: CASSDQDRFYEKLFF. The CDR3 DNA is TGTGCCAGCAGCGACCAGGACAGGTTTTATGAAAAACTGTTTTTT.

The V call is TRBV7-2, the J call TRBJ1-5; a possible D gene is TRBD1 (5 bases). CDR1 and CDR2 (germline): SGHTA, FQGNSA. The length of the CDR3 is 17 residues. Between the trimmed V and J ends, which lost 2 bases and 0 bases, there was a span of 14 bases. This CDR3 reads CASSLFSGGDSNQPQHF. CDR3 DNA sequence: TGTGCCAGCAGCTTATTCTCGGGGGGGGATAGCAATCAGCCCCAGCATTTT.

The CDR3 DNA sequence: TGTGCCAGCAGTCCCGGGACATGGAGCTCTGGAAACACCATATATTTT. This encodes CASSPGTWSSGNTIYF. This chain joins TRBV28 and TRBJ1-3, with TRBD1 as a possible D gene (6 bases). The CDR3 runs to 16 residues. The germline CDR1 and CDR2 sequences are MDHEN and SYDVKM. Trimming removed 5 bases at V and 0 bases at J, with 14 bases between. The complete variable domain, with remaining parts taken from reference TRBV28 and TRBJ1-3, reads DVKVTQSSRYLVKRTGEKVFLECVQDMDHENMFWYRQDPGLGLRLIYFSYDVKMKEKGDIPEGYSVSREKKERFSLILESASTNQTSMYLCASSPGTWSSGNTIYFGEGSWLTVV.

In the case of this clone: This same CDR3 is encoded by further DNA sequences in the sample. This chain connects TRBV30 to TRBJ1-6; 8 bases line up with TRBD1. The ends lost 0 bases at V and 9 bases at J; junction bases unmatched: 1. Germline-derived CDR1 and CDR2 are GTSNPN and SVGIG (reference sequence). This CDR3 spans 13 amino acids. CDR3 coding DNA: TGTGCCTGGAGTGTACAGGGGGGTTCACCCCTCCACTTT. Translated, it gives CAWSVQGGSPLHF.

The rearrangement links TRBV9 to TRBJ1-2; a possible D gene is TRBD1 (6 bases). V was trimmed by 3 bases and J by 0 bases, leaving 18 bases between them. CDR1 SGDLS and CDR2 YYNGEE come from the germline V gene. This CDR3 region has 17 residues. The CDR3 region is CASSGGPAGYSNYGYTF. In DNA form, the CDR3 reads TGTGCCAGCAGCGGGGGGCCTGCAGGGTACTCTAACTATGGCTACACCTTC.

This sequence joins TRBV7-2 and TRBJ2-1; 10 nucleotides align to TRBD2. The CDR3 extends over 14 amino acids. Losses at the gene ends were 5 bases for V and 15 bases for J; bases not matched to a gene: 13. The germline gives CDR1 SGHTA, CDR2 FQGNSA. The CDR3 loop reads CASSPTRTSGKRFF. The CDR3 DNA is TGTGCCAGCAGCCCAACCCGCACTAGCGGGAAGCGGTTCTTC.

The chain carries TRBV29-1 and TRBJ1-2, with D uncertain. The CDR3 extends over 15 amino acids. Between the trimmed V and J ends, which lost 4 bases and 3 bases, there was a span of 18 bases. Germline V gene data show CDR1 as SQVTM and CDR2 as ANQGSEA. CDR3 loop: CSVVPSTVLDYGYTF. The CDR3 DNA sequence: TGCAGCGTTGTTCCTTCGACGGTGCTAGACTATGGCTACACCTTC.

This clone was observed once. The chain recombines TRBV4-1 with TRBJ2-7; TRBD1 aligns across 10 bases. CDR3 length: 17 residues. Unmatched junction bases numbered 10, after V lost 1 base and J lost 4 bases. Per the germline V gene, CDR1 is MGHRA and CDR2 is YSYEKL. Here the CDR3 reads CASSQGFLGDRGYEQYF. The CDR3 bases are TGCGCCAGCAGCCAAGGGTTCCTTGGGGACAGGGGTTACGAGCAGTACTTC.

CDR3 coding DNA: TGTGCCAGCAGCTTAGGAGGACTAGCGGGGGGACAAGAGACCCAGTACTTC. This sequence encodes CASSLGGLAGGQETQYF. The chain couples TRBV7-3 to TRBJ2-5, with 14 bases that match TRBD2. Germline loops: CDR1 SGHTA, CDR2 FQGTGA. The length of the CDR3 is 17 residues. V shed 2 bases, J shed 2 bases, and the junction held 4 bases outside the gene matches. Looking up the rest from reference TRBV7-3 and TRBJ2-5 gives the full variable domain: GAGVSQTPSNKVTEKGKYVELRCDPISGHTALYWYRQSLGQGPEFLIYFQGTGAADDSGLPNDRFFAVRPEGSVSTLKIQRTERGDSAVYLCASSLGGLAGGQETQYFGPGTRLLVL.

V and J are TRBV14 and TRBJ2-7, with D possibly being TRBD2 (7 bases). Between the trimmed V and J ends, which lost 2 bases and 2 bases, there was a span of 16 bases. CDR3 length: 16 residues. Germline V gene data show CDR1 as SGHDN and CDR2 as FVKESK. Here the CDR3 DNA reads TGTGCCAGCAGCCAATTCCGAGGGGGGGACGCCTACGAGCAGTACTTC. Protein product: CASSQFRGGDAYEQYF.

This chain connects TRBV7-9 to TRBJ1-3, with TRBD1 as a possible D gene (6 bases). V lost 6 bases to trimming and J lost 4 bases, with 16 bases between them. This CDR3 is built from 15 residues. CDR1 is SEHNR, CDR2 FQNEAQ, per germline (reference sequence). The CDR3, as DNA: TGTGCCAGCAGTCTTGGGGGGGCGAGAGGAAACACCATATATTTT. Its protein is CASSLGGARGNTIYF.

The rearrangement links TRBV19 to TRBJ1-1, with a weak D call TRBD1 (6 bases). The CDR3 contains 14 residues. Germline CDR1 and CDR2: LNHDA and SQIVND (reference sequence). Trimming left V 7 bases short and J 0 bases short, with 12 bases between. The CDR3 bases are TGTGCCAGTATCGGGGGGGCAATGAACACTGAAGCTTTCTTT. As protein: CASIGGAMNTEAFF.

The rearrangement uses TRBV2 and TRBJ1-2; 9 nucleotides agree with TRBD1. In germline, CDR1 is SNHLY, CDR2 FYNNEI. Trimming cost V 4 bases and J 6 bases; bases outside gene matches: 9. The CDR3 covers 15 residues. CDR3 bases: TGTGCCAGCAGTGGGACGGACAGGGGAAGCCATGGCTACACCTTC. It encodes CASSGTDRGSHGYTF.

The chain uses TRBV28 and TRBJ2-1; 10 bases agree with TRBD2. CDR1 MDHEN and CDR2 SYDVKM come from the germline V gene. Trimming removed 6 bases from V and 6 bases from J; junction bases left unmatched: 8. The CDR3 spans 15 residues. The CDR3 protein is CASRPYSGGINEQFF. The CDR3 nucleotides read TGTGCCAGCAGACCTTATAGCGGGGGGATCAATGAGCAGTTCTTC.

This clone appeared a few times. The chain joins TRBV7-8 to TRBJ1-6, with D unresolved. Trimming took off 5 bases at V and 6 bases at J, with 5 bases between the two ends. The CDR3 length is 12 residues. Per germline, CDR1 SGHVS and CDR2 FQNEAQ. The CDR3, as DNA: TGTGCCAGCAGCCCCTCTAATTCACCCCTCCACTTT. It encodes CASSPSNSPLHF.

The chain combines TRBV5-1 with TRBJ2-1, with 8 positions matching TRBD2. The germline V gene has CDR1 SGHRS and CDR2 YFSETQ. J lost 6 bases, V lost 5 bases, and 7 bases had no gene match. This CDR3 has 14 amino acids. The CDR3 DNA sequence: TGCGCCAGCAGTTGGAGTAGCGGGATCAATGAGCAGTTCTTC. Amino acids: CASSWSSGINEQFF.

The CDR3 DNA reads TGTGCCAGCAGCAATAGACAGCGGGGAAGCACAGATACGCAGTATTTT. It specifies CASSNRQRGSTDTQYF. The chain couples TRBV28 to TRBJ2-3; 7 nucleotides line up with TRBD2. The CDR3 runs 16 residues. With V trimmed by 6 bases and J by 0 bases, 9 bases remained unmatched. Germline V lookup: CDR1 MDHEN, CDR2 SYDVKM.

The chain is built from TRBV9 and TRBJ1-5, with 8 nucleotides matching TRBD1. The J segment lost 7 bases and the V segment lost 0 bases, leaving 6 bases of the junction unmatched. Germline CDR1 SGDLS, CDR2 YYNGEE. The CDR3 sequence is 15 residues long. The CDR3 protein is CASSVDTGGSQPQHF. CDR3 DNA: TGTGCCAGCAGCGTAGATACAGGGGGAAGCCAGCCCCAGCATTTT.

This clone was picked up one time. The genes are TRBV3-1 (or the pseudogene TRBV3-2) and TRBJ2-7, with a tentative D call TRBD1 (6 bases). Between the trimmed V and J ends, which lost 0 bases and 6 bases, there was a span of 12 bases. The CDR3 totals 14 residues. Looked up from germline, CDR1 is LGHDT and CDR2 is YNNKEL (reference sequence). The CDR3 nucleotides are TGTGCCAGCAGCCAAGAACTCCAGGGGTCCGAGCAGTACTTC. Its translation: CASSQELQGSEQYF.

A word on this clone: This sample also contains other DNA sequences that code for the same CDR3. V gene TRBV6-5 combines with J gene TRBJ1-2; TRBD1 might be the D (5 bases). The length of the CDR3 is 13 residues. The V end was cut by 2 bases, the J end by 2 bases, with 6 bases between. CDR1 is MNHEY and CDR2 is SVGAGI in the germline V gene. The CDR3 loop is CASSYQGNYGYTF. CDR3 nucleotides: TGTGCCAGCAGTTACCAGGGAAACTATGGCTACACCTTC.

As DNA, the CDR3 is TGTGCCAGCAGCCAACAGGGGCGGGACTATGGCTACACCTTC. Translation: CASSQQGRDYGYTF. This chain links TRBV14 with TRBJ1-2; tentatively, D is TRBD1 (6 bases). V was trimmed by 2 bases and J by 3 bases, leaving 10 bases between them. CDR3 length: 14 residues. Germline CDR1 reads SGHDN; CDR2 reads FVKESK.

The rearrangement joins TRBV9 to TRBJ2-6; 8 nucleotides agree with TRBD1. The CDR3 length is 18 residues. With V trimmed by 1 base and J by 4 bases, 10 bases remained unmatched. Germline-derived CDR1 and CDR2 are SGDLS and YYNGEE. The CDR3 protein is CASSVSAGGASGANVLTF. For the CDR3, the DNA is TGTGCCAGCAGCGTATCGGCAGGGGGCGCGTCAGGGGCCAACGTCCTGACTTTC.

The chain recombines TRBV28 with TRBJ1-5; D unclear. Trimming took 3 bases from V and 1 from J, leaving 7 bases between them. CDR3 length: 14 residues. Germline V gene lookup returns CDR1 MDHEN and CDR2 SYDVKM. The CDR3 nucleotides are TGTGCCAGCAGTTTTAGCGCGAGCAATCAGCCCCAGCATTTT. This encodes CASSFSASNQPQHF.

The chain uses TRBV7-9 and TRBJ2-1, with D perhaps TRBD1 (6 bases). Germline-derived CDR1 and CDR2 are SEHNR and FQNEAQ (reference sequence). The V and J ends lost 6 bases and 7 bases respectively, with 10 bases between them. CDR3 length: 12 residues. This CDR3 reads CASRDRKNEQFF. The CDR3 nucleotides are TGTGCCAGCAGAGACAGGAAAAATGAGCAGTTCTTC.

In regard to this clone: The same CDR3 arises from other DNA sequences in this sample as well. This rearrangement joins TRBV18 to TRBJ1-4; D is ambiguous. V lost 3 bases to trimming and J lost 8 bases, with 7 bases between them. The CDR3 sequence is 12 residues long. Germline V gives CDR1 KGHSH, CDR2 LQKENI. DNA for the CDR3: TGTGCCAGCTCACCTGGTCGGGAAAAACTGTTTTTT. Protein sequence: CASSPGREKLFF.